The rows below give T cell receptor beta chains drawn from one sample of a study of T cell responses to AZD1222 COVID-19 vaccine. Method: immunoSEQ multiplex PCR; TCRdb's copy keeps in-frame clones and lacks some. Of about 82,000 clones listed, approximately 90% are singletons. The material sequenced was peripheral blood, taken on day 0 of AZD1222 vaccination. The receptors were sampled from an adult in good health. CDR3s include the opening cysteine and the closing phenylalanine or tryptophan. The D gene is left open where the match is weak. Some rows mark clone size as missing; the rest say once, few, many or name a class of expanded clone.

abundance	v_gene	j_gene	d_gene	CDR3nt	CDR3aa
NA	TRBV19	TRBJ2-7	NA	TGTGCCAGTAGTGCCCTTTGGGACAACTCCTACGAGCAGTACTTC	CASSALWDNSYEQYF
NA	TRBV30	TRBJ1-2	NA	TGTGCCTGGAGTGTAGGGCAGGGGCTCTATGGCTACACCTTC	CAWSVGQGLYGYTF
NA	TRBV7-8	TRBJ1-3	NA	TGTGCCAGCAGCTTAGCAACGGGGGCCGGAAACACCATATATTTT	CASSLATGAGNTIYF
NA	TRBV11-1	TRBJ1-2	TRBD1	TGTGCCAGCAGCCCCCAGACAGGGACTAACTATGGCTACACCTTC	CASSPQTGTNYGYTF
NA	TRBV28	TRBJ2-4	NA	TGTGCCAGCAGTCACCCGACCCCAGCCAAAAACATTCAGTACTTC	CASSHPTPAKNIQYF
once	TRBV9	TRBJ2-2	TRBD2	TGTGCCAGCAGCGTAGTAGCTAGCGGGGGCACCGGGGAGCTGTTTTTT	CASSVVASGGTGELFF
once	TRBV28	TRBJ1-2	TRBD1	TGTGCCAGCAGTTTCAGAAATGGGGCACCGGGACAGGGGGCGCCGGGCTACACCTTC	CASSFRNGAPGQGAPGYTF
NA	TRBV14	TRBJ1-2	NA	TGTGCCAGCAGCCAATCATGGGGGAAAGGGGGGCCTATATATGGCTACACCTTC	CASSQSWGKGGPIYGYTF
NA	TRBV5-1	TRBJ1-6	NA	TGCGCCAGCAGCCGAGTCCCGGGCAATTCACCCCTCCACTTT	CASSRVPGNSPLHF
NA	TRBV9	TRBJ2-3	TRBD2	TGTGCCAGCAGCGCGTACGAGGGACTATCTAGCACAGATACGCAGTATTTT	CASSAYEGLSSTDTQYF
NA	TRBV7-2	TRBJ1-2	NA	TGTGCCAGCAGCTTATCGCTGTATGGCTACACCTTC	CASSLSLYGYTF
NA	TRBV6-2/TRBV6-3	TRBJ1-5	TRBD1	TGTGCCAGCAGCACAGGAGGTATACAGGGGGCGAATCAGCCCCAGCATTTT	CASSTGGIQGANQPQHF
NA	TRBV24-1	TRBJ1-5	TRBD1	TGTGCCACCAGTGCGACCCCCGGACAGGGTATTCAGCCCCAGCATTTT	CATSATPGQGIQPQHF
NA	TRBV7-9	TRBJ1-5	NA	TGTGCCAGCAGTCGAGGGGGAGGCAATCAGCCCCAGCATTTT	CASSRGGGNQPQHF
NA	TRBV27	TRBJ2-7	TRBD2	TGTGCCAGCAGGCTAGCGGGGGCTACCTACGAGCAGTACTTC	CASRLAGATYEQYF
NA	TRBV2	TRBJ1-5	NA	TGTGCCAGCAGTGCGACGGACAATAGCAATCAGCCCCAGCATTTT	CASSATDNSNQPQHF
NA	TRBV21-1	TRBJ2-6	NA	TGTGCCAGCAGGGACAGGGGTCTCTCTGGGGCCAACGTCCTGACTTTC	CASRDRGLSGANVLTF
NA	TRBV27	TRBJ1-2	NA	TGTGCCAGCAGACGATCGGGAGTCTATGGCTACACCTTC	CASRRSGVYGYTF
NA	TRBV5-1	TRBJ1-4	NA	TGCGCCAGCAGCTCCCAGGGGCTCCGGGAAAAACTGTTTTTT	CASSSQGLREKLFF
NA	TRBV5-1	TRBJ2-3	NA	TGCGCCAGCAGCTTGGAACGTGTTGGCACAGATACGCAGTATTTT	CASSLERVGTDTQYF
NA	TRBV27	TRBJ2-3	NA	TGTGCCAGCAGTTTATTGGCGTCAGGCAGCACAGATACGCAGTATTTT	CASSLLASGSTDTQYF
NA	TRBV11-2	TRBJ2-5	NA	TGTGCCAGCAGCTTAGGCAGGGCCGTCGGAGAGACCCAGTACTTC	CASSLGRAVGETQYF
NA	TRBV6-2/TRBV6-3	TRBJ1-2	NA	TGTGCCAGCAGTTATGGGCGCGGGGCGTCGGGCTATGGCTACACCTTC	CASSYGRGASGYGYTF
NA	TRBV5-1	TRBJ1-1	TRBD1	TGCGCCAGCAGCTCCGCCGGGACAGGGGGCCCTAGCACTGAAGCTTTCTTT	CASSSAGTGGPSTEAFF
NA	TRBV4-1	TRBJ1-2	TRBD1	TGCGCCAGCAGCCCGATAATGGACAGGGCAAACTATGGCTACACCTTC	CASSPIMDRANYGYTF
NA	TRBV6-1	TRBJ2-5	TRBD2	TGTGCCAGCAGTGAACTAGCGGGCCAAGAGACCCAGTACTTC	CASSELAGQETQYF
NA	TRBV4-1	TRBJ1-1	TRBD1	TGCGCCAGCAGCCGATACGTGGGACAGCTGAACACTGAAGCTTTCTTT	CASSRYVGQLNTEAFF
NA	TRBV11-3	TRBJ2-1	TRBD2	TGTGCCAGCAGCTTAGGACTAGCGGGGGGTAATGAGCAGTTCTTC	CASSLGLAGGNEQFF
NA	TRBV16	TRBJ1-5	NA	TGTGCCAGCAGCCAATCGGGGGGCAGCCACAATCAGCCCCAGCATTTT	CASSQSGGSHNQPQHF
once	TRBV7-2	TRBJ1-5	TRBD1	TGTGCCAGCAGCGGACAGGGGGGTTCCACTCAGCCCCAGCATTTT	CASSGQGGSTQPQHF
NA	TRBV28	TRBJ1-5	NA	TGTGCCAGCAGATATCAGCCCGTCGTCCGTAGCAATCAGCCCCAGCATTTT	CASRYQPVVRSNQPQHF
NA	TRBV6-5	TRBJ1-3	NA	TGTGCCAGCAGTTACCTCCTAGGGGGAAACACCATATATTTT	CASSYLLGGNTIYF
NA	TRBV7-9	TRBJ1-1	NA	TGTGCCAGCAGCTTAGAACCTATTTGGGGAACTGAAGCTTTCTTT	CASSLEPIWGTEAFF
NA	TRBV7-2	TRBJ2-1	NA	TGTGCCAGCAGTCCCGTCGGCAATGAGCAGTTCTTC	CASSPVGNEQFF
NA	TRBV7-9	TRBJ2-5	TRBD2	TGTGCCAGCAGACAAGGGACTAGCGAGATCCAAGAGACCCAGTACTTC	CASRQGTSEIQETQYF
NA	TRBV5-1	TRBJ1-1	NA	TGCGCCAGCAGCTTGGGTGGGAGCACTGAAGCTTTCTTT	CASSLGGSTEAFF